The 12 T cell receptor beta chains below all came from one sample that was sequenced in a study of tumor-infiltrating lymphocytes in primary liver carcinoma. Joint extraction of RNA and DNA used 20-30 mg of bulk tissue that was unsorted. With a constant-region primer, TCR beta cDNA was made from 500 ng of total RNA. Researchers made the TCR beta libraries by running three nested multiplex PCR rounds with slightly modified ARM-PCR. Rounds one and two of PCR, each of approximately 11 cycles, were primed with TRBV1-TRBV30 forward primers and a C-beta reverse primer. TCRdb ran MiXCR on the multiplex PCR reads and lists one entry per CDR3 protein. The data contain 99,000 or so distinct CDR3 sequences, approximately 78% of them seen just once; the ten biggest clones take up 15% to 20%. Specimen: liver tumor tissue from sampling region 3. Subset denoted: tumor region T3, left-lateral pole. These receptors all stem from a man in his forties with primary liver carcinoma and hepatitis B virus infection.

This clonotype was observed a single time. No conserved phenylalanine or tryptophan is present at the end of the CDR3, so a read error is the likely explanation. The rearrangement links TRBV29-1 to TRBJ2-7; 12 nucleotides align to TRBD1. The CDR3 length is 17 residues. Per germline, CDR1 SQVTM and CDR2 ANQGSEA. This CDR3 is CSVEFSARDRGLLEQYL. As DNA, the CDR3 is TGTAGCGTTGAATTCTCGGCCCGGGACAGGGGGCTTCTCGAGCAGTACCTC.

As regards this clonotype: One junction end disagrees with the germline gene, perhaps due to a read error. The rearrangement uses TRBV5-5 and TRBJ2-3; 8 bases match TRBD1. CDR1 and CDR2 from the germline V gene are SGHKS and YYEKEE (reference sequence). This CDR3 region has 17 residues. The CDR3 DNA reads TGTGCCAGTAGCTTGCTTCAGGGGGCGGTACGCATAGATACGCAGTATTTT. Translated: CASSLLQGAVRIDTQYF.

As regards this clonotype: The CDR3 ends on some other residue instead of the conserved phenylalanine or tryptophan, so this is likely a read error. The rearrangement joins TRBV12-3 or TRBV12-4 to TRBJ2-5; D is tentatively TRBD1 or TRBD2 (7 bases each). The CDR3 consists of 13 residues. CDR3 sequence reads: CASTRSGTEIQYS. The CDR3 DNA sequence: TGTGCCAGCACCCGAAGCGGGACAGAGATCCAGTACTCC.

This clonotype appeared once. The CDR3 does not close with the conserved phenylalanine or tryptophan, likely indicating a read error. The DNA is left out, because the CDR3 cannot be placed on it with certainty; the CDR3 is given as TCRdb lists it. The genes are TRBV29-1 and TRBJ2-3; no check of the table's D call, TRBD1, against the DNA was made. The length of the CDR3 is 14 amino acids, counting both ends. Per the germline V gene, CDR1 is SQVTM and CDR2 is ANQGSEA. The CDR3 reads CSVEGQGSSDTQYY.

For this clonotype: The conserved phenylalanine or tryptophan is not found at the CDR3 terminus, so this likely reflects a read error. In nucleotides, the CDR3 is TGTGCCAGCAGCTCAACACCGGGACAGGGTGGGGCCAACGTCCTGACTCAC. Translated: CASSSTPGQGGANVLTH. The chain employs TRBV5-4 and TRBJ2-6, with 9 bases that match TRBD1. This CDR3 is built from 17 residues. In germline, CDR1 is SGHNT, CDR2 YYREEE (reference sequence). The V gene end was trimmed by 3 bases and the J gene end by 3 bases; junction bases not matched to a gene: 7.

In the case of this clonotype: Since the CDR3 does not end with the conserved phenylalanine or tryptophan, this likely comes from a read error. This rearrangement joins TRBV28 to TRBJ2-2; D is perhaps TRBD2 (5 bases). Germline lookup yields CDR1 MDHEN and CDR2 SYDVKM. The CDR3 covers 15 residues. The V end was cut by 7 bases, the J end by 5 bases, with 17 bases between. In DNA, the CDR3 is TGTGCCAGCACTTCAGTCGAGGGCCGAACCGGGGAGCTGTTTCTT. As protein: CASTSVEGRTGELFL.

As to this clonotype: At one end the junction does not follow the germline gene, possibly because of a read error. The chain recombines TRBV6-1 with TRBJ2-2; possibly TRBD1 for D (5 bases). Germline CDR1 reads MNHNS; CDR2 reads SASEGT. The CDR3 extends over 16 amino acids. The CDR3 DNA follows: TGTGCCTGCAGTAAAACACTACAGGTGACCACCGGGGAGCTGTTTTTT. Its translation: CACSKTLQVTTGELFF.

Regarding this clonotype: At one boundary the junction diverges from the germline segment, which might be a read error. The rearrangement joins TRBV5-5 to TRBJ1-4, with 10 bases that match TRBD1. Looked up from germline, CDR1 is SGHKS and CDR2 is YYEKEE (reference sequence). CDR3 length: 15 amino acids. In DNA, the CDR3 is TGTGCCAGCAGTACCGACGGGACAGGGGATGAAAAACTGCTTTTT. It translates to CASSTDGTGDEKLLF. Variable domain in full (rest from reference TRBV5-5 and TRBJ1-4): DAGVTQSPTHLIKTRGQQVTLRCSPISGHKSVSWYQQVLGQGPQFIFQYYEKEERGRGNFPDRFSARQFPNYSSELNVNALLLGDSALYLCASSTDGTGDEKLLFGSGTQLSVL.

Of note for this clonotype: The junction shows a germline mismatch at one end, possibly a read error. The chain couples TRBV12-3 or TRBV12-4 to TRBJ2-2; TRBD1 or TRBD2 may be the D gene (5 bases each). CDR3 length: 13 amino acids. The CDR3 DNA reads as TGTGCCAGCAGTCAGGGTAGAACCGGGGAGATGTTTTTT. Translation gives CASSQGRTGEMFF.

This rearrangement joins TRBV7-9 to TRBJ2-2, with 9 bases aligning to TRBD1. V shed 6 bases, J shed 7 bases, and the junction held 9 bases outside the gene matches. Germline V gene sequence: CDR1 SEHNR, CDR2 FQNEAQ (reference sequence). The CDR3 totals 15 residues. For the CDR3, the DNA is TGTGCCAGCAGACCTATACAGGGGGCAATCGGGGAGCTGTTTTTT. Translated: CASRPIQGAIGELFF.

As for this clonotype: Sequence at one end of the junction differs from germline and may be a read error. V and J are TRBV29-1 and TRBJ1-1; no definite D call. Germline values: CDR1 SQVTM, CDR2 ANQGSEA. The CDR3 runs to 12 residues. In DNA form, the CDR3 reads TGCAGCGTTGACCAAGCGAACACTGAGGCTCTCTTT. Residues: CSVDQANTEALF.

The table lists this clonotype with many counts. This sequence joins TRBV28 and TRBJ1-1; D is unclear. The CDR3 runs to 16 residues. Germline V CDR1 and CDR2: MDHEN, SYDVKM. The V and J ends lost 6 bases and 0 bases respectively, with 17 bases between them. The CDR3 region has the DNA TGTGCCAGCAGGAGAACGGGGATAGCATTGAACACTGAAGCTTTCTTT. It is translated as CASRRTGIALNTEAFF.